These 19 T cell receptor beta chains share one sample of origin, sequenced in a study of low-dose radiotherapy and immunotherapy resistance in tumors. Noted time point: before trial treatment. TRAV- and TRBV-specific primers were used for first-strand cDNA, which covered alpha and beta chains. The authors amplified TCRs for roughly 20 PCR cycles with a constant-region primer and a V-primer adapter. TCRdb reprocessed the reads via MiXCR and lists one record per CDR3 protein. Of fewer than 95,000 distinct CDR3 sequences listed, more than 8% are singletons. This specimen consisted of PBMCs, obtained before treatment. The receptors derive from a male donor with prostate cancer.

Many counts were recorded for this clonotype. The J gene is TRBJ1-6, the V gene TRBV9; no reliable D call. The germline gives CDR1 SGDLS, CDR2 YYNGEE. Trimming pared 3 bases from V and 6 bases from J, leaving 10 bases between. CDR3 length equals 14 residues. CDR3 in amino acids: CASSEGRGNSPLHF. CDR3 sequence (DNA): TGTGCCAGCAGCGAAGGACGGGGTAATTCACCCCTCCACTTT.

About this clonotype itself: The DNA is omitted, as the CDR3 cannot be located on it reliably, and the CDR3 follows TCRdb's listing. The chain couples TRBV2 to TRBJ2-2; the DNA was not compared with TRBD1, the D call given in the table. The CDR3 sequence runs 15 residues, both termini included. Germline V gives CDR1 SNHLY, CDR2 FYNNEI. CDR3 protein: CASTLFPGELFFFFF.

This clonotype appeared many times. V and J are TRBV5-5 and TRBJ2-7; 9 bases match TRBD1. Germline assignment: CDR1 SGHKS and CDR2 YYEKEE (reference sequence). V dropped 2 bases and J dropped 6; count of bases not matched to a gene: 3. The CDR3 runs to 13 residues. The CDR3 nucleotides are TGTGCCAGCAGCTTACAGGGGGCCTCCGAGCAGTACTTC. Its translation: CASSLQGASEQYF.

There are many counts of this clonotype. The genes are TRBV28 and TRBJ1-2; 9 positions agree with TRBD1. The CDR3 has 13 amino acids. V lost 10 bases to trimming and J lost 4 bases; unmatched junction nucleotides: 7. CDR1 MDHEN and CDR2 SYDVKM come from the germline V gene. CDR3 protein: CATTSTGGYGYTF. As DNA, the CDR3 is TGTGCCACCACATCGACAGGGGGCTATGGCTACACCTTC.

Ten or more counts support this clonotype. The genes are TRBV3-1 and TRBJ2-3, with a possible D match to TRBD2 (6 bases). V was cut by 1 base and J by 4 bases, with 9 bases left in between. The CDR3 is 14 amino acids. Germline V CDR1 and CDR2: LGHDT, YNNKEL (reference sequence). The CDR3 sequence: CASSQVRGADTQYF. CDR3 bases: TGTGCCAGCAGCCAAGTACGCGGGGCAGATACGCAGTATTTT.

This clonotype occurred many times. The chain couples TRBV14 to TRBJ1-3; no firm D call. CDR1 SGHDN and CDR2 FVKESK come from the germline V gene. V lost 3 bases to trimming and J lost 2 bases, with 14 bases between them. The CDR3 is 16 amino acids. CDR3 amino acids: CASSQHSPSAGNTIYF. CDR3 coding DNA: TGTGCCAGCAGCCAGCACTCCCCCTCTGCTGGAAACACCATATATTTT.

V is TRBV28 and J is TRBJ1-4, with no clear D. Germline CDR1 reads MDHEN; CDR2 reads SYDVKM. Trimming pared 6 bases from V and 12 bases from J, leaving 17 bases between. The CDR3 totals 13 residues. CDR3 sequence reads: CASSLIDRGELFF. In DNA form, the CDR3 reads TGTGCCAGCAGCCTTATCGACCGCGGGGAACTGTTTTTT.

This clonotype came up many times. V gene TRBV25-1 combines with J gene TRBJ2-3, with TRBD2 matching over 12 bases. This CDR3 comprises 14 residues. Germline V gene sequence: CDR1 MGHDK, CDR2 SYGVNS. V was pared by 10 bases and J by 2 bases, with 4 bases of the junction left unmatched. In DNA form, the CDR3 reads TGTGCCACGGGACTAGCGGGTTCCACAGATACGCAGTATTTT. Encoded protein: CATGLAGSTDTQYF.

The sample holds many counts of this clonotype. CDR3 in DNA: TGTGCCAGCAGCCCAGGACAGGGTCGCGCTTTCTTT. Residues: CASSPGQGRAFF. The chain links TRBV7-9 to TRBJ1-1; TRBD1 aligns across 8 bases. Germline CDR1 reads SEHNR; CDR2 reads FQNEAQ (reference sequence). The CDR3 is made up of 12 amino acids. Trimming at V came to 5 bases and at J to 11 bases, leaving 7 bases not matched to a gene.

At least ten counts were recorded for this clonotype. The rearrangement links TRBV4-2 to TRBJ2-3; TRBD2 matches at 11 bases. The CDR3 spans 16 residues. After removal of 7 bases from V and 3 bases from J, the junction contained 9 bases not matched to a gene. Per the germline V gene, CDR1 is LGHNA and CDR2 is YNFKEQ. Here the CDR3 reads CASTGTSGPRTDTQYF. In DNA, the CDR3 is TGTGCCAGCACCGGGACTAGCGGCCCAAGAACAGATACGCAGTATTTT.

As concerns this clonotype: This probably arose from a read error, given a far larger clone one base away. CDR3 sequence reads: CANSQVRFKVAGELFF. Here the CDR3 DNA reads TGCGCCAACAGCCAAGTTCGATTCAAGGTGGCCGGGGAGCTGTTTTTT. The V and J genes are TRBV4-1 and TRBJ2-2; the D is unclear. In germline, CDR1 is MGHRA, CDR2 YSYEKL. The CDR3 is made up of 16 amino acids.

Many counts were recorded for this clonotype. The chain joins TRBV10-3 to TRBJ1-1; maybe TRBD1 (6 bases). With 3 bases removed from V and 3 bases from J, the gap between germline ends came to 11 bases. The CDR3 sequence is 14 residues long. CDR1 is ENHRY, CDR2 SYGVKD, per germline. CDR3 coding DNA: TGTGCCATCAGTGATGCAGCAGGGGACACTGAAGCTTTCTTT. Its translation is CAISDAAGDTEAFF.

This clonotype occurred many times. The chain carries TRBV28 and TRBJ1-2; TRBD1 aligns across 8 bases. The CDR3 runs to 14 residues. Trimming removed 2 bases from V and 2 bases from J; junction bases left unmatched: 1. Germline CDR1 reads MDHEN; CDR2 reads SYDVKM. In DNA, the CDR3 is TGTGCCAGCAGTTTAGACAGGGGCAACTATGGCTACACCTTC. It is translated as CASSLDRGNYGYTF.

This clonotype was found many times. The CDR3 spells CAWSFTSNQPQHF. The CDR3 DNA sequence: TGTGCCTGGAGTTTTACTAGCAATCAGCCCCAGCATTTT. The J gene is TRBJ1-5, the V gene TRBV30; D is ambiguous. This CDR3 contains 13 residues. V was pared by 2 bases and J by 0 bases, with 5 bases between. Per germline, CDR1 GTSNPN and CDR2 SVGIG (reference sequence).

This clonotype was seen repeatedly, ten times or more. V is TRBV28 and J is TRBJ2-1, with TRBD2 identical over 14 bases. Germline-derived CDR1 and CDR2 are MDHEN and SYDVKM. The CDR3 covers 17 residues. The J segment lost 7 bases and the V segment lost 4 bases, leaving 9 bases of the junction unmatched. CDR3 sequence (DNA): TGTGCCAGCAGTTCCTCGGGGACTAGCGGGAGTGGTAATGAGCAGTTCTTC. Amino acids: CASSSSGTSGSGNEQFF. The full variable domain, with the rest looked up from reference TRBV28 and TRBJ2-1, is DVKVTQSSRYLVKRTGEKVFLECVQDMDHENMFWYRQDPGLGLRLIYFSYDVKMKEKGDIPEGYSVSREKKERFSLILESASTNQTSMYLCASSSSGTSGSGNEQFFGPGTRLTVL.

This clonotype was observed many times. J is TRBJ1-6 and V is TRBV3-1, with D possibly being TRBD1 (5 bases). Per the germline V gene, CDR1 is LGHDT and CDR2 is YNNKEL (reference sequence). The CDR3 sequence is 14 residues long. V dropped 3 bases and J dropped 7 bases, with 10 bases sitting between them. The CDR3 sequence is CASSHGTVNSPLHF. The DNA of the CDR3 is TGTGCCAGCAGCCACGGGACGGTAAATTCACCCCTCCACTTT.

This clonotype has more than one count but fewer than ten. The chain joins TRBV4-1 to TRBJ1-3, with D unclear. Germline CDR1 is MGHRA and CDR2 is YSYEKL. There are 16 residues in the CDR3. Between the trimmed V and J ends, which lost 2 bases and 1 base, there was a span of 12 bases. This chain's CDR3 is CASSQLRSGSGNTIYF. The CDR3 nucleotides read TGCGCCAGCAGCCAACTCCGGTCCGGGTCTGGAAACACCATATATTTT.

This clonotype appeared many times. The gene calls are TRBV7-3 and TRBJ2-3; D perhaps matches TRBD2 (7 bases). V lost 5 bases and J 1 base, leaving 16 bases between the germline ends. The CDR3 is 16 amino acids. Germline-derived CDR1 and CDR2 are SGHTA and FQGTGA. CDR3 amino acids: CASSKFGGAGTDTQYF. The CDR3 DNA is TGTGCCAGCAGCAAGTTTGGGGGGGCCGGCACAGATACGCAGTATTTT.

This clonotype was seen repeatedly, ten times or more. This chain uses TRBV29-1 with TRBJ2-3; 8 bases line up with TRBD1. The germline CDR1 and CDR2 sequences are SQVTM and ANQGSEA. CDR3 length equals 15 residues. J gave up 1 base and V 7 bases, and 10 bases lay outside the gene matches. The CDR3 sequence: CSALGGTGGTDTQYF. The DNA of the CDR3 is TGCAGCGCCCTGGGCGGGACAGGAGGCACAGATACGCAGTATTTT.